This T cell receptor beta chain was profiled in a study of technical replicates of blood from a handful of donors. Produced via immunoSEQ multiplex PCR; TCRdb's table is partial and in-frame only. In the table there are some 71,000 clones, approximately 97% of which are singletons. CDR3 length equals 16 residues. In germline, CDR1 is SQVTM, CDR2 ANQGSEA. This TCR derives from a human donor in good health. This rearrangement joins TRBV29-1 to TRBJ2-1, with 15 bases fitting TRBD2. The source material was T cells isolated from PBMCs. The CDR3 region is CSIPGLAGGFYNEQFF. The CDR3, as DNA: TGCAGTATTCCGGGACTAGCGGGAGGATTCTACAATGAGCAGTTCTTC.